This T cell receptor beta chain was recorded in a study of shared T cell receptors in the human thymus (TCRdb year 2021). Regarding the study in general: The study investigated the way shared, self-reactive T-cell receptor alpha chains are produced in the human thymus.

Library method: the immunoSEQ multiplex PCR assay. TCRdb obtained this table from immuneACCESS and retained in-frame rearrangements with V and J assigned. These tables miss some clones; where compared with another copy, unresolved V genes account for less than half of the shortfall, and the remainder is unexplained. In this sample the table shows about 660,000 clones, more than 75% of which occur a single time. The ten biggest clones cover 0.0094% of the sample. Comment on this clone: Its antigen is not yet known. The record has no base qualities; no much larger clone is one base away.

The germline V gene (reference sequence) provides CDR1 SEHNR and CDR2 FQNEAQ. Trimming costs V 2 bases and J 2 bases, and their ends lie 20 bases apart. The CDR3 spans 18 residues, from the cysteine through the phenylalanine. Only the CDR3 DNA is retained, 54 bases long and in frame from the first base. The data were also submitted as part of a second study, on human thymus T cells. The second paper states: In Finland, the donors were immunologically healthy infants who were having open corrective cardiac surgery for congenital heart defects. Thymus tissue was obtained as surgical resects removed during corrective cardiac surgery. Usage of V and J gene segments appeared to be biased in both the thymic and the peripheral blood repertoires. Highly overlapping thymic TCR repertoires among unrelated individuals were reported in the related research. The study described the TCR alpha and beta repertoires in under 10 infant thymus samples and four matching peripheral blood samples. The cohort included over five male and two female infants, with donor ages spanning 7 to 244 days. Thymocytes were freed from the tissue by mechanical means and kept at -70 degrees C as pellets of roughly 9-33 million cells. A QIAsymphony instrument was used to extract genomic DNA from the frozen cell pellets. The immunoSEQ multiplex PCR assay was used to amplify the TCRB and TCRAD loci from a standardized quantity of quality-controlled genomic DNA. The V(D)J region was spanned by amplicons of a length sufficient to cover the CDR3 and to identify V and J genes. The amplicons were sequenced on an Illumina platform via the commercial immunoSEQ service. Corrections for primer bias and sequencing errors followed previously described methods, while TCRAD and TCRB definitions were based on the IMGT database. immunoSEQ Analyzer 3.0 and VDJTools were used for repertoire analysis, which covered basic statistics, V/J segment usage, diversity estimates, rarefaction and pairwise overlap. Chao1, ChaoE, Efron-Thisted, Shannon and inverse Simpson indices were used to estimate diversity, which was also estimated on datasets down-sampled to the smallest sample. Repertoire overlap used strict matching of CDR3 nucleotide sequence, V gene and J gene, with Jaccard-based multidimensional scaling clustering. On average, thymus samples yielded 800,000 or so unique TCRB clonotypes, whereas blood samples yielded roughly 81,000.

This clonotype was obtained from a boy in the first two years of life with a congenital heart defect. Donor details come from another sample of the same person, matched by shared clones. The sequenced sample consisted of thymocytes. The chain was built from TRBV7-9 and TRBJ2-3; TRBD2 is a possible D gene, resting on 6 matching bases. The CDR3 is CASSLRGGRGLSTDTQYF. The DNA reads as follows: TGTGCCAGCAGCTTAAGGGGTGGCCGGGGGTTGTCCACAGATACGCAGTATTTT.